The source of this T cell receptor (beta chain) is a study of identical twins. TCRdb itself ran the 5' RACE reads through MiXCR, one entry per CDR3 protein. The sample lists about 530,000 distinct CDR3 sequences; about 22% were seen once. The germline V and J ends were trimmed by 0 bases and 5 bases, with 13 bases remaining between them. This CDR3 has 15 residues. Germline CDR1 reads ENHRY; CDR2 reads SYGVKD. This clonotype came up a few times. The same sample was also used in a study of yellow fever vaccine responses in identical twins.

V usage is TRBV10-3 and J usage is TRBJ2-5; the D gene is possibly TRBD2 (5 bases). The sample taken for sequencing was CD4+ T cells sorted from blood. The TCR sequence derives from a woman in her late teens or twenties in good health. CDR3 sequence: CAISESSGRGETQYF. The CDR3 DNA sequence: TGTGCCATCAGTGAGTCGAGTGGAAGAGGGGAGACCCAGTACTTC.